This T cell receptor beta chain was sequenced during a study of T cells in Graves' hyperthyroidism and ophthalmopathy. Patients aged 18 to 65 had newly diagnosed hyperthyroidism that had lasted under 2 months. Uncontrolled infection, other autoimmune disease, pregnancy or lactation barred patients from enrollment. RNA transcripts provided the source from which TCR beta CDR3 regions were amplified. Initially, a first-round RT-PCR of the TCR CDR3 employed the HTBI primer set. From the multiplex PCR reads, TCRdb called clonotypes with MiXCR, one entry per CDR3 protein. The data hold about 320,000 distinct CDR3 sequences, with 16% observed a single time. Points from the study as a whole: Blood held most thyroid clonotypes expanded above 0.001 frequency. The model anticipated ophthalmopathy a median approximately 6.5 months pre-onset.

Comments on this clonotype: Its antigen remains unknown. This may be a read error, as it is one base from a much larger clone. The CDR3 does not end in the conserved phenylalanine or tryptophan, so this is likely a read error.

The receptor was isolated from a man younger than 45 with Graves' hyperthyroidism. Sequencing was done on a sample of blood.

The CDR3 loop reads CSSPRGETQYS. In nucleotides, the CDR3 is TGCAGCTCTCCGCGGGGGGAGACCCAGTACTCC. The chain employs TRBV29-1 and TRBJ2-5, with 7 bases fitting TRBD2. Germline values: CDR1 SQVTM, CDR2 ANQGSEA. The CDR3 loop spans 11 amino acids. The trim removed 8 bases at V and 5 bases at J, leaving 5 bases unmatched.